This T cell receptor (beta chain) comes out of a study of cytomegalovirus exposure and HLA in healthy donors (dated by TCRdb to between 2016 and 2019). Context from the whole study: According to an earlier analysis of several hundred of the donors, roughly 180 million T cells yielded 117 million unique TCR beta sequences and around 300 Gb of sequence data. An early release that covered about 600 HLA-typed donors contained approximately 300 gigabases of sequencing data and about 93 million unique TCR sequences. The genetic ancestry cluster associated with self-reported Caucasian donors included 65% to 90% of the 398 genotyped donors. The study was designed to test whether signatures of past pathogen exposure could be identified by cataloging public T cell receptors. The study profiled the T cell repertoires of 500 to 800 subjects by immunosequencing and related them to cytomegalovirus serostatus. Along with the roughly 700-subject first cohort, a separate validation cohort of over 90 different subjects was used. The study combined high-throughput TCR immunosequencing, statistical association of individual TCRs with disease status, and machine learning to predict cytomegalovirus infection status. A later analysis re-examined previously published TCR beta repertoires from around 670 donors and added high-resolution HLA genotyping to investigate patterns of TCR occurrence. In the later analysis, no new phenotypic data were used to find candidate immune exposures; instead, reliance was placed on TCR beta sequences and their occurrence across donors. An earlier analysis of approximately 500 of the donors applied high-throughput TCR beta sequencing to assess whether each TCR beta V gene segment acted as functional or pseudogenic. Donor age, sex, ethnicity and CMV serostatus were compiled alongside the repertoire data. A later genetic analysis took genome-wide SNP genotypes for about 55% of the roughly 670 donors and used that subset as a discovery cohort. Every repertoire in the discovery cohort had been generated on one and the same sequencing platform. HLA typing covered class I and class II loci at four-digit resolution. The number of typed donors differed by locus: roughly 620-640 for A, B, C, DRB1 and DQB1; 522 for DQA1; over 600 for DPA1; and around 490 for DPB1. Because of strong linkage in the cohort, four or five DR-DQ haplotypes were treated as single units for association and clustering. Among a few hundred genotyped donors of the cohort, an average of about 240,000 unique TCR beta nucleotide sequences were sequenced per donor, roughly 20% of them non-productive.

The cohort was made up of 666 healthy bone marrow donors. At the time of sampling, all cohort members were nominally healthy, though unrecorded immune exposures were likely present. The donor was CMV seronegative and was included in the group of hundreds of seronegative cohort members. Every donor gave a peripheral blood sample, and the peripheral blood mononuclear cells from that sample were used for TCR beta sequencing. Genomic DNA was extracted from the blood cell samples with the Qiagen DNeasy Blood Extraction Kit. Preparation of the library involved the immunoSEQ multiplex PCR assay. For the multiplex PCR, a mixture combining 60 forward primers for TCR Vbeta segments and 13 reverse primers for TCR Jbeta segments was used. The CDR3 region of rearranged TCR beta genes was amplified from genomic DNA by a multiplex PCR assay. On the Illumina HiSeq System, the amplified TCR beta libraries were sequenced as 87-base-pair reads. As for how the authors treated the data: Across the 670 or so repertoires, a later analysis counted tens of millions of unique TCR beta chains, about 10 million of which were shared by at least two donors. Raw reads were error-corrected and collapsed into unique sequences by a nearest-neighbor algorithm in which closely related sequences were merged to remove PCR and sequencing errors. CDR3 sequences were aligned to IMGT reference sequences to assign V, D and J gene segments. For a sequence to be retained, a match of at least six nucleotides was required to both a V gene segment and a J gene segment. Rearrangements were called productive when the CDR3 lacked stop codons and stayed in frame with V and J; all others were non-productive. CDR3 was defined according to IMGT convention as the region running from the second conserved V-encoded cysteine to the conserved J-encoded phenylalanine. The earlier analysis of 587 of the donors excluded any sequence lacking an unambiguous match to a single V gene segment. An earlier analysis of just under 600 of the donors called V segments functional above 56.7% productive rearrangements and segregating when the between-donor standard deviation exceeded 5%. A statistical classification framework was developed to diagnose cytomegalovirus status using the catalog of TCR beta chain sequences. In a later analysis, V and J genes were assigned by comparing TCR nucleotide sequences against IMGT/GENE-DB human TR gene sequences. In a later analysis, CDR3 sequences and most-parsimonious VDJ recombination scenarios were assigned using the TCRdist pipeline. In a later analysis, each TCR beta chain was defined by its CDR3 amino acid sequence together with its V-gene family, and reads without a unique V-gene family were excluded. To address suspected cross-contamination and a sequencing artifact, a later analysis removed 550 to 750 highly shared, low-generation-probability nucleotide sequences. For each public chain, a later analysis derived a clonal expansion index from normalized ranks of inferred template counts within each repertoire. A later analysis computed generation probabilities with a VDJ recombination model fitted to out-of-frame rearrangements, and checked the results against IGoR. In a later analysis, TCR-TCR, TCR-HLA and TCR-CMV co-occurrence was scored with hypergeometric tests, and a repertoire-size bias correction was applied to TCR pairs. False discovery rates were estimated in a later analysis by permuting HLA or CMV assignments 20 times. In a later analysis, co-occurring TCRs were grouped using DBSCAN, and TCRdist sequence similarity was added for clustering within HLA-allele-positive subsets. Repertoires with fewer than 30,000 or more than 120,000 public chains were left out of co-occurrence clustering, as were four to six repertoires with anomalous nucleotide sharing. TCRdb stores this immuneACCESS table with in-frame sequences only. Part of the clones is absent; in the studies checked, under half of the shortfall reflects unresolved V genes, and no reason is known for the rest. V, J and clone size were drawn from that table, and D and trimming were deduced from the DNA. This sample gives 150,000 to 200,000 clones in total; 81% of them show up just once. The ten largest clones capture more than 1.5% of the sample.

Comment on this clone: Its antigen is still unknown. The input lacks base qualities; no much larger clone sits a single base away.

Broad study findings and their caveats: A later analysis found that most CMV-associated TCR beta chains appeared HLA-restricted, with HLA associations seemingly driven largely by CMV exposure. Three of the identified cytomegalovirus-associated TCR beta chains were confirmed in vitro to be specific for cytomegalovirus antigens. For the cohort, immune exposure information was limited to CMV serostatus. Linkage disequilibrium might explain the correlated functional status among segregating V segments, but an unknown experimental factor could not be excluded. In an earlier analysis of around 500 of the donors, most TCR beta V segments appeared in productive rearrangements about 87% or about 30% of the time, broadly matching IMGT annotations. According to a later genetic analysis, donors in an Asian-associated ancestry cluster had fewer N-insertions in productive TCRs than the roughly 670-donor mean. While some public TCRs were present in many individuals, most TCR sequences turned up only very rarely across donors. In both the original and validation cohorts, the classifier was reported to diagnose cytomegalovirus status with high specificity and sensitivity. Because HLA typing was unavailable for some donors at each locus, only the typed subset was used in association tests. Because counts were too low, 15 to 20 rarely observed V segments, including chromosome 9 orphons, were left out of the earlier analysis of approximately 580 of the donors. When HLA alleles, especially DR and DQ, strongly co-occurred, TCR associations were difficult to assign to individual alleles. In a later analysis, HLA-associated TCR beta chains showed more clonal expansion and lower generation probabilities than non-associated chains that were equally common. A later analysis found that TCR association rates varied across HLA loci, with DRB1 alleles showing the most associated TCRs and HLA-C alleles the fewest. A further reported finding was that TCR beta sequences accurately predicted the HLA-A and HLA-B alleles for most subjects in the first cohort. The authors suggested that the approach could potentially be extended to other disease states and immunological phenotypes. The study gave a list of around 170 TCR beta chains associated with cytomegalovirus. In this cohort, only TCR beta chains were sequenced, and detectable features were limited by the absence of alpha or paired-chain data. A cluster of highly shared sequence variants was judged likely to represent a technical artifact of the sequencing pipeline. V-gene and J-gene trimming of TCR beta chains was associated with a missense DCLRE1C variant in a later genetic analysis, and the association was replicated in an independent cohort. Presence/absence analyses assumed roughly uniform sequencing depth across donors, an assumption that may not hold. At a false discovery rate of 0.05, a later analysis linked approximately 18,000 TCR beta sequences to specific HLA alleles. In a later analysis, several top co-occurrence clusters were reported to appear linked to parvovirus B19, influenza, CMV and Epstein-Barr virus.

Sequencing was done on a sample of PBMCs. The origin of this receptor is a man between 18 and 35 years old in good health and CMV-seronegative.

The encoded CDR3 is CASSDQGGSEAFF. The DNA reads as follows: TGTGCCAGCAGTGATCAGGGAGGGTCTGAAGCTTTCTTT. The rearrangement combines TRBV2 with TRBJ1-1; TRBD1 is possibly the D segment (5 matching bases). CDR1 and CDR2 (SNHLY, FYNNEI) derive from the germline V gene. The CDR3 spans 13 residues, from the cysteine through the phenylalanine. Only the CDR3 DNA stays, 39 bases, in frame from base 1. The germline ends are 11 bases apart after V is trimmed by 3 bases and J by 6 bases.